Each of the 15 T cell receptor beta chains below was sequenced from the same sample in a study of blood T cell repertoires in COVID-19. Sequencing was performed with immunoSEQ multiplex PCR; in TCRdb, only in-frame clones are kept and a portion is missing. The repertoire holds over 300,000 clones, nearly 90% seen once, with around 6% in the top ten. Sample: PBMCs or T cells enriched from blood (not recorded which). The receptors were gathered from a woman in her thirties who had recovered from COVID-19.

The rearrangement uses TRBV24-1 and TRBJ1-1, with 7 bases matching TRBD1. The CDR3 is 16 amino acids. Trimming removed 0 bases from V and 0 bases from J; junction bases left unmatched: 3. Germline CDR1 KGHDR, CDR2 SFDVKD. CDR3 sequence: CATSDLRGQLNTEAFF. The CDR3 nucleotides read TGTGCCACCAGTGATTTGCGGGGACAGTTGAACACTGAAGCTTTCTTT.

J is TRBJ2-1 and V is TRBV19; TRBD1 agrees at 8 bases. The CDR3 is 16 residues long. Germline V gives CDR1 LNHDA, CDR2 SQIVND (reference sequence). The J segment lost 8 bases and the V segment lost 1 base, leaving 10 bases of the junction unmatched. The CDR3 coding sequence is TGTGCCAGTAGTATAGTAGGACAGGGATTTGGCGATGAGCAGTTCTTC. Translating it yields CASSIVGQGFGDEQFF.

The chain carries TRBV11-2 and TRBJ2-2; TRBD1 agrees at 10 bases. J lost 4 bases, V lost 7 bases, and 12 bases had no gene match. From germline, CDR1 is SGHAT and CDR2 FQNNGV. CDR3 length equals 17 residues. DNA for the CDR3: TGTGCCAGCAACTTTCGTCCGGGACAGGGGTTCACCGGGGAGCTGTTTTTT. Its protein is CASNFRPGQGFTGELFF.

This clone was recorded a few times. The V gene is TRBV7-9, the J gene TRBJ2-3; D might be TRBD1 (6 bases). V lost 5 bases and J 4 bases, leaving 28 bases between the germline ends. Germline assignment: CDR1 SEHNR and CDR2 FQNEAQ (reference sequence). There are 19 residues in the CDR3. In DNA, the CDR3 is TGTGCCAGCAGCCCCCGGTCCTTTTCACAGCACAGGGCGGCAGATACGCAGTATTTT. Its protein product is CASSPRSFSQHRAADTQYF.

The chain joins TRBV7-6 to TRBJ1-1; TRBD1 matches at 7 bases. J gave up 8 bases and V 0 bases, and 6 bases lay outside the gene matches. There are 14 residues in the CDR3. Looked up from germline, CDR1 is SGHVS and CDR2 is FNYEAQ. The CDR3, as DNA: TGTGCCAGCAGCTTAGCCTCGGACAGGACCGAAGCTTTCTTT. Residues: CASSLASDRTEAFF.

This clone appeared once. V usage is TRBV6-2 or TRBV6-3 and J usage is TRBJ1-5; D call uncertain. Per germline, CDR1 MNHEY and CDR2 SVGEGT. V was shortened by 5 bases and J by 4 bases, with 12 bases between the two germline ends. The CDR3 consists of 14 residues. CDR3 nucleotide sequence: TGTGCCAGCAGTAGTGTAGGAGCAAATCAGCCCCAGCATTTT. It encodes CASSSVGANQPQHF.

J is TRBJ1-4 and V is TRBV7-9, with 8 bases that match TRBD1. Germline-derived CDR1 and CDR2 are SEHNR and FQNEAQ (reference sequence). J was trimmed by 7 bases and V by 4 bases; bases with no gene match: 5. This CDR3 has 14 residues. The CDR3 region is CASSSDRGVEKLFF. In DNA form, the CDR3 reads TGTGCCAGCAGCTCCGACAGGGGAGTTGAAAAACTGTTTTTT.

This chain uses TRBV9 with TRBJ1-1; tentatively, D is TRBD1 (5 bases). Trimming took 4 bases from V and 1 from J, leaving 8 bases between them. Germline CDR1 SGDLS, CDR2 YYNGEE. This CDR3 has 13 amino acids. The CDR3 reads CASSRQTNTEAFF. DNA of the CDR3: TGTGCCAGCAGCAGACAGACGAACACTGAAGCTTTCTTT. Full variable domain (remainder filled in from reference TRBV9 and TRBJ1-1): DSGVTQTPKHLITATGQRVTLRCSPRSGDLSVYWYQQSLDQGLQFLIQYYNGEERAKGNILERFSAQQFPDLHSELNLSSLELGDSALYFCASSRQTNTEAFFGQGTRLTVV.

The CDR3 region has the DNA TGTGCCAGCAGCGTAGATCGGGGTGAGCAGTTCTTC. This codes for CASSVDRGEQFF. The rearrangement links TRBV9 to TRBJ2-1; the D gene is possibly TRBD2 (5 bases). CDR3 length: 12 amino acids. V was trimmed by 0 bases and J by 9 bases, leaving 7 bases between them. The germline CDR1 and CDR2 sequences are SGDLS and YYNGEE.

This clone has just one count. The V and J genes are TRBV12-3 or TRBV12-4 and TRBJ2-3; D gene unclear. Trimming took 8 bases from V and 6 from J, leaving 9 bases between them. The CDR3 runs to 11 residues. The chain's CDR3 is CASGSADTQYF. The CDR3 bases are TGTGCCAGCGGATCAGCGGATACGCAGTATTTT.

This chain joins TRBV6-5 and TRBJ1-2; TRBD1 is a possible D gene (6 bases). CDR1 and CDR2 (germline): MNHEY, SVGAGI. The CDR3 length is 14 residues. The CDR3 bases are TGTGCGAGTTACGTCCAGGGGCGCGGCTATGGCTACACCTTC. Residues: CASYVQGRGYGYTF.

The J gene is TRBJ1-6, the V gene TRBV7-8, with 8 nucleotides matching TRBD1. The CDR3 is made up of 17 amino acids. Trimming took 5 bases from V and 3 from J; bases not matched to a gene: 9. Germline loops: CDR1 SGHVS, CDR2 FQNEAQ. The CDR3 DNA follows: TGTGCCAGCAGCGAGACAGGGGTCCGACTCTATAATTCACCCCTCCACTTT. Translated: CASSETGVRLYNSPLHF.

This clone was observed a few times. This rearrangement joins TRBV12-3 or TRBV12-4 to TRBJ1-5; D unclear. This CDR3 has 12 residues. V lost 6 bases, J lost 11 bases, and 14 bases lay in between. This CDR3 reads CASSLPGMAQHF. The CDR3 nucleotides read TGTGCCAGCAGCCTCCCCGGGATGGCCCAGCATTTT.

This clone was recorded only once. In DNA, the CDR3 is TGTGCCAGCACCCCCAGACAGTTCGATGGCTACACCTTC. This sequence encodes CASTPRQFDGYTF. This chain links TRBV6-6 with TRBJ1-2, with D possibly TRBD1 on 5 matching bases. From germline, CDR1 is MNHNY and CDR2 SVGAGI (reference sequence). V was trimmed by 7 bases and J by 6 bases, leaving 15 bases between them. This CDR3 is 13 amino acids long.

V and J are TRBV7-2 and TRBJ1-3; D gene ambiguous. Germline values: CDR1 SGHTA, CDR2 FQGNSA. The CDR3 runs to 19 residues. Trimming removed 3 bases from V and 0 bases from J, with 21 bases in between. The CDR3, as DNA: TGTGCCAGCAGCTTGAATAGTGTAACCCTATTCGACTCTGGAAACACCATATATTTT. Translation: CASSLNSVTLFDSGNTIYF.